This TCR beta chain is drawn from a study of blood T cells in healthy people across ages. The study isolated at least 6.5 million PBMCs from each sample. Sample-barcoded 5' priming and a J-beta primer mix drove a second PCR of 7 to 11 cycles. Every single cDNA molecule received a tag from a template-switch adaptor with 12 random nucleotides. TCRdb re-called the 5' RACE reads with MiXCR, one entry per CDR3 protein. The table has around 800,000 distinct CDR3 sequences, 40% to 50% seen once. This TCR was recovered from a man aged 55 to 70 in good health. Specimen: blood.

CDR3 sequence: CASSGQGMPYEQYF. CDR3 in DNA: TGTGCCAGCTCGGGACAGGGGATGCCCTACGAGCAGTACTTC. J is TRBJ2-7 and V is TRBV6-6; 10 bases line up with TRBD1. The CDR3 extends over 14 amino acids. V gave up 8 bases and J gave up 2 bases; unmatched junction bases: 6. Looked up from germline, CDR1 is MNHNY and CDR2 is SVGAGI (reference sequence).